Below are 6 T cell receptor beta chains sequenced from a single sample in a study of identical twins. Using its own MiXCR run on the 5' RACE reads, TCRdb lists one record per CDR3 protein. Counted here are about 520,000 distinct CDR3 sequences, about 20% occurring once; the ten biggest clones make up approximately 0.95%. These data are also associated with another study on T cells expressing NK-cell markers.

Sample: CD4+ T cells sorted from blood. These receptor sequences come from a woman aged 18-30 years in good health.

This clonotype has more than one count but fewer than ten. The chain joins TRBV4-2 to TRBJ2-1, with TRBD2 matching over 8 bases. V dropped 0 bases and J dropped 3; count of bases not matched to a gene: 7. The CDR3 contains 17 residues. Germline loops: CDR1 LGHNA, CDR2 YNFKEQ. This CDR3 reads CASSQDDREGLYNEQFF. The CDR3 coding sequence is TGTGCCAGCAGCCAAGATGATCGGGAGGGCCTCTACAATGAGCAGTTCTTC.

The V gene is TRBV5-1, the J gene TRBJ2-3, with 12 bases matching TRBD2. The CDR3 extends over 18 amino acids. The germline gives CDR1 SGHRS, CDR2 YFSETQ. V gave up 6 bases and J gave up 0 bases; unmatched junction bases: 11. The CDR3 sequence is CASTFGTSGFVSTDTQYF. DNA of the CDR3: TGCGCCAGCACGTTCGGGACTAGCGGGTTCGTTAGCACAGATACGCAGTATTTT. The variable domain in full, with the rest retrieved from reference TRBV5-1 and TRBJ2-3, is KAGVTQTPRYLIKTRGQQVTLSCSPISGHRSVSWYQQTPGQGLQFLFEYFSETQRNKGNFPGRFSGRQFSNSRSEMNVSTLELGDSALYLCASTFGTSGFVSTDTQYFGPGTRLTVL.

The rearrangement links TRBV9 to TRBJ1-5; D is undetermined. Germline loops: CDR1 SGDLS, CDR2 YYNGEE. Between the trimmed V and J ends, which lost 3 bases and 5 bases, there was a span of 9 bases. This CDR3 contains 13 residues. The CDR3 spells CASSAYLDQPQHF. The CDR3 coding sequence is TGTGCCAGCAGCGCCTACTTAGATCAGCCCCAGCATTTT.

The rearrangement links TRBV7-9 to TRBJ1-5; tentatively, D is TRBD1 (5 bases). The CDR3 is 15 amino acids. The V gene's germline CDR1 is SEHNR and CDR2 FQNEAQ (reference sequence). V shed 1 base and J shed 5 bases, with 12 bases lying between them. CDR3 region: CASSLEGSRYQPQHF. The CDR3 DNA reads as TGTGCCAGCAGCTTAGAGGGGTCGAGGTATCAGCCCCAGCATTTT.

This clonotype was seen repeatedly, ten times or more. The CDR3 reads CASSLGQDDIQYF. CDR3 sequence (DNA): TGTGCCAGCAGTTTAGGACAGGATGACATTCAGTACTTC. The V gene is TRBV28, the J gene TRBJ2-4; TRBD1 matches at 7 bases. Germline CDR1 and CDR2: MDHEN and SYDVKM. With 2 bases clipped from V and 8 bases from J, the junction kept 3 bases outside the gene matches. This CDR3 contains 13 residues.

This chain links TRBV4-3 with TRBJ2-7; D perhaps matches TRBD2 (6 bases). In germline, CDR1 is LGHNA, CDR2 YSLEER. V gave up 1 base and J gave up 4 bases, with 8 bases separating them. The CDR3 totals 13 residues. CDR3 bases: TGCGCCAGCAGCCAAGTCGGGAGTTACGAGCAGTACTTC. This sequence encodes CASSQVGSYEQYF.